This TCR beta chain was recovered during a study of type 1 regulatory T cells. Across the study: T-allo10 is an in vitro-generated, Tr1-enriched CD4 T cell product specific for alloantigen.

TCRdb fed the reads into MiXCR, producing one record per CDR3 protein. The sample lists approximately 90,000 distinct CDR3 sequences, around a third occurring once. The CDR3 is 14 amino acids. Germline lookup yields CDR1 MNHNY and CDR2 SVGAGI (reference sequence). The ends lost 8 bases at V and 2 bases at J; junction bases unmatched: 6. Material for sequencing was CD4+ T cells, either the whole sample or a sorted fraction (not recorded which). This sequence joins TRBV6-6 and TRBJ1-5; the match to TRBD1 covers 7 bases. This sequence was found in a human donor in good health. The CDR3 here is CASGDRVGNQPQHF. DNA of the CDR3: TGTGCCAGCGGAGACAGGGTCGGCAATCAGCCCCAGCATTTT.